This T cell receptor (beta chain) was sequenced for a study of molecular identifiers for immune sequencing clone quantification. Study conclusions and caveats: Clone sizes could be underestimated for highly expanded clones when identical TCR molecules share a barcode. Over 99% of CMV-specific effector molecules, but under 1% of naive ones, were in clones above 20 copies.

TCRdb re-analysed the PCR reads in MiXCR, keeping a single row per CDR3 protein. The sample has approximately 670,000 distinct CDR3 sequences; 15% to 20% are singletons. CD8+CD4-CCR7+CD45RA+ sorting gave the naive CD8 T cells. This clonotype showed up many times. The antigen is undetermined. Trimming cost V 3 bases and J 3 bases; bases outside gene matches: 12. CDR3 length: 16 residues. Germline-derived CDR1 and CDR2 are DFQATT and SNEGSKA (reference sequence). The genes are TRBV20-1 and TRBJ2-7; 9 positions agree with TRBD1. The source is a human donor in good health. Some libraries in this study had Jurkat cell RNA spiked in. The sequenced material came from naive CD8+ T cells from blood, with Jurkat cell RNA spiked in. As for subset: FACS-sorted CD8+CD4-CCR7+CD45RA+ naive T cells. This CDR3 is CSARGGGTGYIYEQYF. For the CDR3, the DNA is TGCAGTGCTAGGGGGGGAGGGACAGGGTATATCTACGAGCAGTACTTC.